This T cell receptor beta chain originates from a study of blood T cell repertoires in COVID-19. Overall study: Donors in the United States, Italy and Spain gave samples during acute or convalescent COVID-19.

Profiled with immunoSEQ multiplex PCR; TCRdb holds only in-frame clones, not every one. The sample has 100,000 to 120,000 clones; around nine tenths are singletons. V gave up 6 bases and J gave up 4 bases; unmatched junction bases: 9. CDR3 length equals 15 residues. Germline assignment: CDR1 MNHEY and CDR2 SVGAGI. The sequencing input was peripheral blood. J is TRBJ2-7 and V is TRBV6-5; the match to TRBD1 covers 10 bases. The TCR originated in a woman between 50 and 59 years old with acute or convalescent COVID-19. CDR3 region: CASSAQRDRGYEQYF. The DNA for the CDR3 is TGTGCCAGCAGCGCGCAGCGGGACAGGGGTTACGAGCAGTACTTC.